This T cell receptor (beta chain) derives from a study of blood T cell repertoires in COVID-19. Across the study: PBMCs, B-cell-depleted T cells, or T cells were the source of the cDNA or gDNA that made up the material.

Only in-frame clones appear in the TCRdb table, and some are missing; sequencing was by immunoSEQ multiplex PCR. Here the sample spans about 100,000 clones, about 86% being singletons. The CDR3 sequence is 18 residues long. This receptor was taken from a woman aged 45-60 years who had recovered from COVID-19. Sequencing input: PBMCs or T cells enriched from blood (not recorded which). This chain connects TRBV21-1 to TRBJ1-5; the tabulated D call, TRBD1, remains unverified against the DNA. TRBV21-1 is a pseudogene. The CDR3 DNA reads TGTGCCAGCAGCAAGGGAGACAGGGATCATAATAGCAATCAGCCCCAGCATTTT. It specifies CASSKGDRDHNSNQPQHF.